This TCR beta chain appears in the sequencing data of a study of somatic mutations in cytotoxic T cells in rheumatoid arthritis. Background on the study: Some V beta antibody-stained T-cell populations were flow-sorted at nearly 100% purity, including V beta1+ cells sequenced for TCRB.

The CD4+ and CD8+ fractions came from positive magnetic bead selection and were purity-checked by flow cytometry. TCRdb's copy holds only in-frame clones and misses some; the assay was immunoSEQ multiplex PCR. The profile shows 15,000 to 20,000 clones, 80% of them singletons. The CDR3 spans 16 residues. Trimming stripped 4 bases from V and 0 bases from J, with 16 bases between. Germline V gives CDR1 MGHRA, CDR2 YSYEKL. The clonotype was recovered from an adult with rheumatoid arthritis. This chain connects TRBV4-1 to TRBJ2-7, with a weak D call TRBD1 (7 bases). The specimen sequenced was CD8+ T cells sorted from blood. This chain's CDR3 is CASSLEGRTGSYEQYF. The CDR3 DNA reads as TGCGCCAGCAGCCTGGAGGGCAGGACAGGCTCCTACGAGCAGTACTTC.